This T cell receptor beta chain was sequenced during a study of blood T cell repertoires in COVID-19. The overall study: Sites across the United States, Italy and Spain contributed samples from acute and convalescent COVID-19. From T cells, B-cell-depleted T cells, or PBMCs came the material, which was cDNA or gDNA.

This CDR3 comprises 15 residues. J gave up 10 bases and V 0 bases, and 9 bases lay outside the gene matches. Per the germline V gene, CDR1 is LGHNA and CDR2 is YNFKEQ. Authors' analysis steps: The authors estimated nucleated cell counts from reference gene primer amplification. Some clones are missing from TCRdb's copy, which holds only in-frame ones; the method was immunoSEQ multiplex PCR. From that table come the V and J calls and clone size; the DNA was used to work out D and trimming. In the table there are hundreds of thousands of clones, 85% of which are singletons. V gene TRBV4-2 combines with J gene TRBJ2-1; 7 positions match TRBD2. This receptor was identified in a human donor in a cohort sampled during active COVID-19. Source material: peripheral blood. CDR3 residues: CASSQETAGEAEQFF. In DNA, the CDR3 is TGTGCCAGCAGCCAAGAGACTGCGGGGGAGGCCGAGCAGTTCTTC.